Presented here are 3 T cell receptor beta chains from one specimen sequenced in a study of cytomegalovirus exposure and HLA in healthy donors. PCR was performed using 60 Vbeta and 13 Jbeta primers. Generated by immunoSEQ multiplex PCR, the TCRdb table keeps only in-frame clones and is missing some. The table has approximately 110,000 clones, 70% to 80% seen once. The specimen was PBMCs. These receptors came from a woman aged 40 to 49 in good health and CMV-seronegative.

This sequence joins TRBV6-1 and TRBJ2-7; 11 nucleotides agree with TRBD2. Germline V CDR1 and CDR2: MNHNS, SASEGT. Losses at the gene ends were 11 bases for V and 4 bases for J; bases not matched to a gene: 13. This CDR3 contains 15 residues. CDR3 sequence: CAVTRGTSGGYEQYF. The DNA of the CDR3 is TGTGCCGTAACCCGGGGAACTAGCGGGGGATACGAGCAGTACTTC.

The chain combines TRBV6-6 with TRBJ2-5, with TRBD2 matching 7 bases. The CDR3 covers 15 residues. Germline CDR1 MNHNY, CDR2 SVGAGI (reference sequence). The V gene end was trimmed by 6 bases and the J gene end by 5 bases; junction bases not matched to a gene: 12. The CDR3 sequence: CASSLTGGRGETQYF. Written as DNA, the CDR3 is TGTGCCAGCAGCCTCACCGGCGGGAGAGGGGAGACCCAGTACTTC.

J is TRBJ2-2 and V is TRBV6-5, with 7 bases matching TRBD1. Germline trimming cut 2 bases from V and 6 bases from J; bases unmatched to any gene: 6. The germline V gene has CDR1 MNHEY and CDR2 SVGAGI. This CDR3 spans 15 amino acids. The CDR3 protein is CASSYDSTGAGELFF. The CDR3 DNA is TGTGCCAGCAGTTACGATAGTACAGGGGCCGGGGAGCTGTTTTTT.